A selection of T cell receptor beta chains follows, all from one sample in a study of blood T cell repertoires in COVID-19. Using immunoSEQ multiplex PCR, the repertoire was profiled, and TCRdb retains in-frame clones only, with some absent. Here the sample spans roughly 120,000 clones, approximately 80% being singletons. Sequenced sample: peripheral blood. These receptors all come from a woman aged 60 to 75 with acute or convalescent COVID-19. CDR3s include the opening cysteine and the closing phenylalanine or tryptophan. The order of the fields is V gene, J gene, clone size, D gene, CDR3 DNA, CDR3 protein. D genes are given only for firm matches. Rows may omit the clone size; those that give it use once, few, many or a size class.

V gene: TRBV28; J gene: TRBJ2-5; clone size: NA; D gene: NA; CDR3 DNA: TGTGCCAGCAGTTTACAGGGGCCCCAAGAGACCCAGTACTTC; CDR3 protein: CASSLQGPQETQYF
V gene: TRBV15; J gene: TRBJ2-7; clone size: NA; D gene: TRBD2; CDR3 DNA: TGTGCCACCAGCAGAGACGGGGGGGGTCCCGGAGAGCAGTACTTC; CDR3 protein: CATSRDGGGPGEQYF
V gene: TRBV7-9; J gene: TRBJ1-2; clone size: NA; D gene: NA; CDR3 DNA: TGTGCCAGCAGCCTCGACAGTTACACCTTC; CDR3 protein: CASSLDSYTF
V gene: TRBV12-5; J gene: TRBJ1-1; clone size: NA; D gene: TRBD1; CDR3 DNA: TGTGCTAGTGGCCCGGACAGGGAAGCTTTCTTT; CDR3 protein: CASGPDREAFF
V gene: TRBV11-2; J gene: TRBJ1-1; clone size: NA; D gene: NA; CDR3 DNA: TGTGCCAGCAGCCTTGGGAGGGGAAGCTCTGAAGCTTTCTTT; CDR3 protein: CASSLGRGSSEAFF
V gene: TRBV28; J gene: TRBJ1-5; clone size: NA; D gene: NA; CDR3 DNA: TGTGCCAGCCGAGGGAGCAATCAGCCCCAGCATTTT; CDR3 protein: CASRGSNQPQHF
V gene: TRBV6-6; J gene: TRBJ1-5; clone size: NA; D gene: NA; CDR3 DNA: TGTGCCAGCAGTTATTTGAACCCAAGCGGCAATCAGCCCCAGCATTTT; CDR3 protein: CASSYLNPSGNQPQHF
V gene: TRBV5-8; J gene: TRBJ2-5; clone size: NA; D gene: NA; CDR3 DNA: TGTGCCAGCAGCTTGGAGAGGTACCAAGAGACCCAGTACTTC; CDR3 protein: CASSLERYQETQYF
V gene: TRBV6-5; J gene: TRBJ1-1; clone size: NA; D gene: TRBD1; CDR3 DNA: TGTGCCAGCAGTTTGGAGGGGGCGAACACTGAAGCTTTCTTT; CDR3 protein: CASSLEGANTEAFF
V gene: TRBV6-1; J gene: TRBJ1-6; clone size: NA; D gene: NA; CDR3 DNA: TGTGCCAGCAGTGAACGGCGGATTGGTTCACCCCTCCACTTT; CDR3 protein: CASSERRIGSPLHF
V gene: TRBV11-2; J gene: TRBJ2-5; clone size: NA; D gene: TRBD2; CDR3 DNA: TGTGCCAGCAGCGCATCACGACTAGCGGAAGAGACCCAGTACTTC; CDR3 protein: CASSASRLAEETQYF
V gene: TRBV15; J gene: TRBJ2-2; clone size: NA; D gene: TRBD1; CDR3 DNA: TGTGCCACCAGCAGGACAGGGGGCGGCGGGGAGCTGTTTTTT; CDR3 protein: CATSRTGGGGELFF
V gene: TRBV12-5; J gene: TRBJ1-3; clone size: NA; D gene: NA; CDR3 DNA: TGTGCTAGTGGACTCGAGATCTTCTCTGGAAACACCATATATTTT; CDR3 protein: CASGLEIFSGNTIYF
V gene: TRBV10-3; J gene: TRBJ2-2; clone size: NA; D gene: TRBD2; CDR3 DNA: TGTGCCATCAGTGACGGGACTAGCAACACCGGGGAGCTGTTTTTT; CDR3 protein: CAISDGTSNTGELFF
V gene: TRBV7-2; J gene: TRBJ1-2; clone size: NA; D gene: NA; CDR3 DNA: TGTGCCAGCAGCCCGACGGGCTATGGCTACACCTTC; CDR3 protein: CASSPTGYGYTF
V gene: TRBV19; J gene: TRBJ1-1; clone size: NA; D gene: NA; CDR3 DNA: TGTGCCAGTAGTATACCCGGACAGAACACTGAAGCTTTCTTT; CDR3 protein: CASSIPGQNTEAFF
V gene: TRBV5-1; J gene: TRBJ2-2; clone size: NA; D gene: TRBD1; CDR3 DNA: TGCGCCAGCAGCTTACATCCGGGACAGGGCCCGACCGGGGAGCTGTTTTTT; CDR3 protein: CASSLHPGQGPTGELFF
V gene: TRBV11-2; J gene: TRBJ2-7; clone size: NA; D gene: NA; CDR3 DNA: TGTGCCAGCAGCCCAGCCGACGGGGGCTACGAGCAGTACTTC; CDR3 protein: CASSPADGGYEQYF
V gene: TRBV5-1; J gene: TRBJ2-3; clone size: NA; D gene: TRBD2; CDR3 DNA: TGCGCCAGCAGCTTTGGCGGGGGGGCCGGATATACGCAGTATTTT; CDR3 protein: CASSFGGGAGYTQYF
V gene: TRBV15; J gene: TRBJ2-3; clone size: once; D gene: NA; CDR3 DNA: TGTGCCACCAGCAGAGATGTGAGGGATACGCAGTATTTT; CDR3 protein: CATSRDVRDTQYF
V gene: TRBV6-5; J gene: TRBJ1-1; clone size: NA; D gene: NA; CDR3 DNA: TGTGCCAGCGAAGGGGTCCACCAGGGGCGGGAAGCTTTCTTT; CDR3 protein: CASEGVHQGREAFF
V gene: TRBV27; J gene: TRBJ1-4; clone size: NA; D gene: NA; CDR3 DNA: TGTGCCAGCAGTTTATCGAATTTCAGAGGGACTGAGAATGAAAAACTGTTTTTT; CDR3 protein: CASSLSNFRGTENEKLFF
V gene: TRBV19; J gene: TRBJ1-5; clone size: NA; D gene: TRBD1; CDR3 DNA: TGTGCCAGTAGTAGGGGCAGGGACAGGGGGCACAATCAGCCCCAGCATTTT; CDR3 protein: CASSRGRDRGHNQPQHF
V gene: TRBV4-1; J gene: TRBJ1-1; clone size: once; D gene: NA; CDR3 DNA: TGCGCCAGCAGTCGTAACGTGCACAGGGTCTACACTGAAGCTTTCTTT; CDR3 protein: CASSRNVHRVYTEAFF
V gene: TRBV5-6; J gene: TRBJ1-4; clone size: NA; D gene: TRBD1; CDR3 DNA: TGTGCCAGCATGGACAGGCGGAATGAAAAACTGTTTTTT; CDR3 protein: CASMDRRNEKLFF
V gene: TRBV6-5; J gene: TRBJ2-3; clone size: NA; D gene: NA; CDR3 DNA: TGTGCCAGCAGTCCTCAGGGAGGAGACACAGATACGCAGTATTTT; CDR3 protein: CASSPQGGDTDTQYF
V gene: TRBV11-1; J gene: TRBJ1-2; clone size: NA; D gene: NA; CDR3 DNA: TGTGCCAGCAGCTTAACAGCGGACGGCTATGGCTACACCTTC; CDR3 protein: CASSLTADGYGYTF
V gene: TRBV6-5; J gene: TRBJ1-1; clone size: NA; D gene: TRBD1; CDR3 DNA: TGTGCCAGCAGTTTTTGGACAGGGGATGCCACTGAAGCTTTCTTT; CDR3 protein: CASSFWTGDATEAFF
V gene: TRBV19; J gene: TRBJ2-3; clone size: NA; D gene: TRBD2; CDR3 DNA: TGTGCCAGCCGACTAGCGGGGGGCCGGTCGGATACGCAGTATTTT; CDR3 protein: CASRLAGGRSDTQYF
V gene: TRBV5-1; J gene: TRBJ1-1; clone size: NA; D gene: NA; CDR3 DNA: TGCGCCAGCAGCTTGAGGCCTACAGGGTCGAACACTGAAGCTTTCTTT; CDR3 protein: CASSLRPTGSNTEAFF
V gene: TRBV7-6; J gene: TRBJ2-5; clone size: NA; D gene: NA; CDR3 DNA: TGTGCCAGCAGCTTAGGGGGCACGATACAAGAGACCCAGTACTTC; CDR3 protein: CASSLGGTIQETQYF
V gene: TRBV7-9; J gene: TRBJ1-4; clone size: NA; D gene: NA; CDR3 DNA: TGTGCCAGCAGCTTCGAAGGAGGGACTAATGAAAAACTGTTTTTT; CDR3 protein: CASSFEGGTNEKLFF
V gene: TRBV6-5; J gene: TRBJ1-1; clone size: NA; D gene: NA; CDR3 DNA: TGTGCCAGCAGCTCTGACAGGCTTGGTGCTTGGGGAGCTTTCTTT; CDR3 protein: CASSSDRLGAWGAFF
V gene: TRBV5-1; J gene: TRBJ2-3; clone size: NA; D gene: TRBD1; CDR3 DNA: TGCGCCAGCAGCCCCGGACAGGGCCCTGGAGATACGCAGTATTTT; CDR3 protein: CASSPGQGPGDTQYF
V gene: TRBV11-3; J gene: TRBJ2-7; clone size: NA; D gene: TRBD1; CDR3 DNA: TGTGCCAGCAACCTCCCTTCACCGGGACAGGGCCCCTACGAGCAGTACTTC; CDR3 protein: CASNLPSPGQGPYEQYF
V gene: TRBV7-2; J gene: TRBJ1-3; clone size: once; D gene: NA; CDR3 DNA: TGTGCCAGCAGCCCCCTTAGCGCAGGAACTTTCTCTGGAAACACCATATATTTT; CDR3 protein: CASSPLSAGTFSGNTIYF
V gene: TRBV2; J gene: TRBJ1-1; clone size: NA; D gene: NA; CDR3 DNA: TGTGCCAGCAGTGATGTGGGCCTCAGGAACACTGAAGCTTTCTTT; CDR3 protein: CASSDVGLRNTEAFF
V gene: TRBV9; J gene: TRBJ1-4; clone size: NA; D gene: TRBD1; CDR3 DNA: TGTGCCAGCAGCGCCGGACAGGCTGCAACTAATGAAAAACTGTTTTTT; CDR3 protein: CASSAGQAATNEKLFF
V gene: TRBV5-4; J gene: TRBJ1-4; clone size: once; D gene: TRBD1; CDR3 DNA: TGTGCCAGCAGCTCGGGGACAGGGGCCAATAATGAAAAACTGTTTTTT; CDR3 protein: CASSSGTGANNEKLFF
V gene: TRBV7-2; J gene: TRBJ2-4; clone size: NA; D gene: NA; CDR3 DNA: TGTGCCAGCAGCTTAGGGGGGGGCAACAAAAACATTCAGTACTTC; CDR3 protein: CASSLGGGNKNIQYF
V gene: TRBV5-6; J gene: TRBJ1-5; clone size: many; D gene: NA; CDR3 DNA: TGTGCCAGCAGCCGAGGCCAGGGGCAGCAGCCCCAGCATTTT; CDR3 protein: CASSRGQGQQPQHF
V gene: TRBV29-1; J gene: TRBJ1-2; clone size: NA; D gene: NA; CDR3 DNA: TGCAGCGTTGCAGCAGGGACAGGCTACACCTTC; CDR3 protein: CSVAAGTGYTF
V gene: TRBV7-6; J gene: TRBJ1-4; clone size: NA; D gene: TRBD1; CDR3 DNA: TGTGCCAGCAGCTCCGAAGTGGGCCAGGGGGCGGAAAAACTGTTTTTT; CDR3 protein: CASSSEVGQGAEKLFF
V gene: TRBV7-2; J gene: TRBJ2-5; clone size: NA; D gene: NA; CDR3 DNA: TGTGCCAGCAGCTTAGGAGCGGGCCAACAAGAGACCCAGTACTTC; CDR3 protein: CASSLGAGQQETQYF
V gene: TRBV5-1; J gene: TRBJ1-2; clone size: NA; D gene: NA; CDR3 DNA: TGCGCCAGCAGCTTAAAGGACATAGAGAATGGCTACACCTTC; CDR3 protein: CASSLKDIENGYTF
V gene: TRBV21-1; J gene: TRBJ1-1; clone size: NA; D gene: NA; CDR3 DNA: TGTGCCAGCAGCAAAGGACAGATGAACACTGAAGCTTTCTTT; CDR3 protein: CASSKGQMNTEAFF
V gene: TRBV5-6; J gene: TRBJ1-2; clone size: NA; D gene: NA; CDR3 DNA: TGTGCCAGCACTCCGGGACAATCGTGGTATGGCTACACCTTC; CDR3 protein: CASTPGQSWYGYTF
V gene: TRBV5-1; J gene: TRBJ1-4; clone size: NA; D gene: TRBD1; CDR3 DNA: TGCGCCAGCAGCTTCGGACAGGGTGGGGAAAAACTGTTTTTT; CDR3 protein: CASSFGQGGEKLFF
V gene: TRBV11-2; J gene: TRBJ1-2; clone size: NA; D gene: NA; CDR3 DNA: TGTGCCAGCAGCTTTCAAGGGGTTGGCGGCTACACCTTC; CDR3 protein: CASSFQGVGGYTF
V gene: TRBV27; J gene: TRBJ2-6; clone size: NA; D gene: NA; CDR3 DNA: TGTGCCAGCTCCCCTCGGGTGCCCTCTGGGGCCAACGTCCTGACTTTC; CDR3 protein: CASSPRVPSGANVLTF
V gene: TRBV7-9; J gene: TRBJ1-4; clone size: NA; D gene: TRBD1; CDR3 DNA: TGTGCCAGCAGCGCCCGGACAGGTTTTGCAACTAATGAAAAACTGTTTTTT; CDR3 protein: CASSARTGFATNEKLFF
V gene: TRBV28; J gene: TRBJ1-1; clone size: NA; D gene: NA; CDR3 DNA: TGTGCCAGCAGTTTTGGAGGGGTTGAAGCTTTCTTT; CDR3 protein: CASSFGGVEAFF
V gene: TRBV2; J gene: TRBJ1-4; clone size: once; D gene: NA; CDR3 DNA: TGTGCCGGTAGGGGGGGACCCGCAACTAATGAAAAACTGTTTTTT; CDR3 protein: CAGRGGPATNEKLFF
V gene: TRBV18; J gene: TRBJ2-7; clone size: few; D gene: NA; CDR3 DNA: TGTGCCAGCGGCCAAACCTACGAGCAGTACTTC; CDR3 protein: CASGQTYEQYF
V gene: TRBV9; J gene: TRBJ1-1; clone size: NA; D gene: NA; CDR3 DNA: TGTGCCAGCAGCGCCTGGACAGCCAACACTGAAGCTTTCTTT; CDR3 protein: CASSAWTANTEAFF
V gene: TRBV27; J gene: TRBJ1-2; clone size: NA; D gene: TRBD1; CDR3 DNA: TGTGCCAGCAGCTCCCGGACAGGGAGCTATGGCTACACCTTC; CDR3 protein: CASSSRTGSYGYTF
V gene: TRBV13; J gene: TRBJ2-6; clone size: NA; D gene: NA; CDR3 DNA: TGTGCCAGCAGCTTATGGGCTCGGAGGGAAGGACGCAGCTCTGGGGCCAACGTCCTGACTTTC; CDR3 protein: CASSLWARREGRSSGANVLTF
V gene: TRBV24-1; J gene: TRBJ2-1; clone size: NA; D gene: TRBD1; CDR3 DNA: TGTGCCACCAGTGACGCGGGACAGGGAGTTTCCTACAATGAGCAGTTCTTC; CDR3 protein: CATSDAGQGVSYNEQFF
V gene: TRBV10-2; J gene: TRBJ1-1; clone size: NA; D gene: NA; CDR3 DNA: TGCGCCAGCAGTGAATTGCGGGACACTGAAGCTTTCTTT; CDR3 protein: CASSELRDTEAFF
V gene: TRBV4-2; J gene: TRBJ2-3; clone size: NA; D gene: NA; CDR3 DNA: TGTGCCAGCAGCCAGGAGGTTACAGTTATTAGCACAGATACGCAGTATTTT; CDR3 protein: CASSQEVTVISTDTQYF